The 4 T cell receptor beta chains in this list originate from one sample, sequenced in a study of post-analysis software for immune sequencing data. The study's findings and limits: A handful of TRBV segments, including TRBV5-6, TRBV5-1 and TRBV20-1, were more frequent in patients than controls.

Antigens of these TCRs are unknown. Prepared TCR beta cDNA libraries contained unique molecular identifiers. TCRdb re-derived calls from the PCR reads in MiXCR, one entry per CDR3 protein. Counted here are approximately 770,000 distinct CDR3 sequences, around 46% occurring once; the ten biggest clones make up approximately 5%. Sequenced input: blood. Every receptor here comes from a girl aged 10 to 17 with multiple sclerosis.

This clonotype has only a few counts. This CDR3 is CASSYLAGGPGNEQFF. Written as DNA, the CDR3 is TGTGCCAGCAGTTATCTAGCGGGAGGGCCAGGCAATGAGCAGTTCTTC. The genes are TRBV6-6 and TRBJ2-1; 12 bases align to TRBD2. The CDR3 is 16 amino acids. Germline V CDR1 and CDR2: MNHNY, SVGAGI (reference sequence). J gave up 6 bases and V 3 bases, and 6 bases lay outside the gene matches.

J is TRBJ1-1 and V is TRBV5-1; no definite D call. The germline gives CDR1 SGHRS, CDR2 YFSETQ. With 0 bases removed from V and 1 base from J, the gap between germline ends came to 7 bases. The CDR3 has 14 amino acids. The CDR3 protein is CASSLARTNTEAFF. The CDR3 region has the DNA TGCGCCAGCAGCTTGGCCAGGACGAACACTGAAGCTTTCTTT.

This clonotype was counted a few times. The J gene is TRBJ2-3, the V gene TRBV7-9, with TRBD1 matching 8 bases. With 4 bases clipped from V and 3 bases from J, the junction kept 15 bases outside the gene matches. CDR1 and CDR2 (germline): SEHNR, FQNEAQ (reference sequence). The CDR3 covers 18 residues. CDR3 in amino acids: CASSSDRAMAARTDTQYF. In DNA, the CDR3 is TGTGCCAGCAGCTCGGACAGGGCGATGGCGGCCCGTACAGATACGCAGTATTTT.

This sequence joins TRBV7-9 and TRBJ2-7; TRBD1 matches 7 bases. V was pared by 8 bases and J by 1 base, with 14 bases of the junction left unmatched. The CDR3 is 16 amino acids. The germline gives CDR1 SEHNR, CDR2 FQNEAQ (reference sequence). For the CDR3, the DNA is TGTGCCAGCGAGCCCCACGGGACAGAACATTCCTACGAGCAGTACTTC. This encodes CASEPHGTEHSYEQYF.